This TCR beta chain was recorded in a study of T cell responses to AZD1222 COVID-19 vaccine. The repertoire was sequenced with immunoSEQ multiplex PCR; TCRdb's copy has only in-frame clones and lacks some. The table shows 100,000 or so clones, with just under 95% occurring only once. The CDR3 is 15 amino acids. V lost 0 bases, J lost 7 bases, and 12 bases lay in between. Germline V gene lookup returns CDR1 MNHNS and CDR2 SASEGT. The receptor was isolated from an adult in good health. Sequencing was performed on peripheral blood, taken on day 0 of AZD1222 vaccination. This chain uses TRBV6-1 with TRBJ1-4, with a tentative D call TRBD1 (6 bases). The CDR3 here is CASSEAGGGGEKLFF. The DNA of the CDR3 is TGTGCCAGCAGTGAAGCGGGAGGGGGGGGTGAAAAACTGTTTTTT.